A single sample is the source of the 29 T cell receptor beta chains below, sequenced in a study of OX40 agonist ivuxolimab in advanced cancers. The protocol was immunoSEQ multiplex PCR, while the TCRdb copy is restricted to in-frame clones and leaves out a portion. This table holds approximately 60,000 clones, approximately 78% found once. Sequencing was performed on CD4+ or CD8+ T cells sorted from blood, taken in a trial of the OX40 agonist ivuxolimab. Receptors were obtained from an adult with an advanced solid tumor such as melanoma, head and neck, liver or kidney cancer.

This rearrangement joins TRBV18 to TRBJ1-1; D remains unclear. This CDR3 is 14 amino acids long. CDR1 KGHSH and CDR2 LQKENI come from the germline V gene. V was shortened by 0 bases and J by 1 base, with 6 bases between the two germline ends. The CDR3 here is CASSPPRQNTEAFF. The CDR3 DNA follows: TGTGCCAGCTCACCACCCCGACAGAACACTGAAGCTTTCTTT.

The chain combines TRBV7-2 with TRBJ2-2, with unresolved D. The CDR3 has 14 amino acids. Trimming took 0 bases from V and 4 from J, leaving 6 bases between them. Germline loops: CDR1 SGHTA, CDR2 FQGNSA. The chain's CDR3 is CASSLAYGTGELFF. CDR3 DNA sequence: TGTGCCAGCAGCTTAGCTTATGGCACCGGGGAGCTGTTTTTT.

The chain carries TRBV6-5 and TRBJ2-3, with unresolved D. Trimming took off 6 bases at V and 4 bases at J, with 8 bases between the two ends. The CDR3 sequence is 12 residues long. The germline CDR1 and CDR2 sequences are MNHEY and SVGAGI. CDR3 sequence: CASSPNADTQYF. CDR3 DNA: TGTGCCAGCAGCCCGAACGCAGATACGCAGTATTTT.

The chain employs TRBV4-3 and TRBJ1-1, with a weak D call TRBD1 (5 bases). V lost 0 bases and J lost 3, with 8 bases in between. The CDR3 contains 14 residues. In germline, CDR1 is LGHNA, CDR2 YSLEER. The CDR3 is CASSQDLGDTEAFF. In DNA, the CDR3 is TGCGCCAGCAGCCAAGATCTGGGGGACACTGAAGCTTTCTTT.

CDR3 sequence (DNA): TGTGCCAGCAGCTTACCCGGGGTTACTGAAGCTTTCTTT. Translation gives CASSLPGVTEAFF. This chain links TRBV5-4 with TRBJ1-1; D is undetermined. CDR1 is SGHNT and CDR2 is YYREEE in the germline V gene (reference sequence). Trimming took off 2 bases at V and 5 bases at J, with 10 bases between the two ends. The CDR3 totals 13 residues.

In this sample, this clone turned up a few times. The rearrangement uses TRBV5-1 and TRBJ2-4, with D hard to call. Trimming cost V 0 bases and J 3 bases, with 4 bases left between them. The CDR3 totals 13 residues. CDR1 and CDR2 (germline): SGHRS, YFSETQ. CDR3 amino acids: CASSLDSKNIQYF. The CDR3 bases are TGCGCCAGCAGCTTGGACAGCAAAAACATTCAGTACTTC.

The CDR3 is CASSPYAGPNSPLHF. The CDR3 DNA sequence: TGTGCCAGCAGCCCCTATGCAGGCCCTAATTCACCCCTCCACTTT. The chain couples TRBV7-9 to TRBJ1-6; D remains unclear. Trimming left V 5 bases short and J 6 bases short, with 14 bases between. Germline V lookup: CDR1 SEHNR, CDR2 FQNEAQ (reference sequence). The CDR3 length is 15 residues. Complete variable domain (other parts from reference TRBV7-9 and TRBJ1-6): DTGVSQNPRHKITKRGQNVTFRCDPISEHNRLYWYRQTLGQGPEFLTYFQNEAQLEKSRLLSDRFSAERPKGSFSTLEIQRTEQGDSAMYLCASSPYAGPNSPLHFGNGTRLTVT.

This chain connects TRBV11-3 to TRBJ2-1; D gene ambiguous. Per the germline V gene, CDR1 is SGHNT and CDR2 is YENEEA. The CDR3 sequence is 13 residues long. V shed 3 bases and J shed 9 bases, with 12 bases lying between them. CDR3 in DNA: TGTGCCAGCAGCTTTGTCCCCACCGGTGAGCAGTTCTTC. As protein: CASSFVPTGEQFF. The full variable domain, rest sourced from reference TRBV11-3 and TRBJ2-1, is EAGVVQSPRYKIIEKKQPVAFWCNPISGHNTLYWYLQNLGQGPELLIRYENEEAVDDSQLPKDRFSAERLKGVDSTLKIQPAELGDSAVYLCASSFVPTGEQFFGPGTRLTVL.

J is TRBJ2-7 and V is TRBV23-1; perhaps TRBD1 as D (6 bases). TRBV23-1 has ORF status, its function being uncertain. This CDR3 is built from 17 residues. The V and J ends lost 2 bases and 6 bases respectively, with 23 bases between them. The CDR3 nucleotides read TGCGCCAGCAGTCAAGCCTTTCAGGGGATCCGATTTGGCGAGCAGTACTTC. It specifies CASSQAFQGIRFGEQYF.

V usage is TRBV19 and J usage is TRBJ1-2; a weak D match, TRBD1 (6 bases). The germline V and J ends were trimmed by 5 bases and 8 bases, with 18 bases remaining between them. The germline V gene has CDR1 LNHDA and CDR2 SQIVND (reference sequence). This CDR3 spans 14 amino acids. The CDR3 region is CASSPLTGSGGYTF. The CDR3 DNA reads TGTGCCAGTAGTCCCCTAACAGGGTCGGGCGGCTACACCTTC.

The chain carries TRBV10-3 and TRBJ2-7; a weak D match, TRBD1 (5 bases). V dropped 3 bases and J dropped 7 bases, with 22 bases sitting between them. CDR3 size: 16 residues. CDR1 is ENHRY and CDR2 is SYGVKD in the germline V gene. CDR3: CAISEKFDRSSSEQYF. The CDR3, as DNA: TGTGCCATCAGTGAAAAGTTCGACAGATCCTCGTCTGAGCAGTACTTC.

V gene TRBV5-6 combines with J gene TRBJ1-4; 10 bases line up with TRBD1. After removal of 3 bases from V and 7 bases from J, the junction contained 6 bases not matched to a gene. This CDR3 region has 15 residues. CDR1 and CDR2 (germline): SGHDT, YYEEEE. CDR3 in DNA: TGTGCCAGCAGCTGGTGGGACAGGGGAAGTGAAAAACTGTTTTTT. Translating gives CASSWWDRGSEKLFF.

This rearrangement joins TRBV5-6 to TRBJ2-7, with a weak D call TRBD2 (5 bases). Germline V gene sequence: CDR1 SGHDT, CDR2 YYEEEE. V lost 3 bases and J lost 2, with 12 bases in between. The CDR3 loop spans 14 amino acids. The CDR3 loop is CASSSEENPYEQYF. CDR3 in DNA: TGTGCCAGCAGCTCGGAGGAAAACCCCTACGAGCAGTACTTC.

This chain joins TRBV7-9 and TRBJ1-2, with 7 bases lining up with TRBD1. CDR3 length: 14 amino acids. Germline CDR1 SEHNR, CDR2 FQNEAQ (reference sequence). Trimming removed 0 bases from V and 3 bases from J; junction bases left unmatched: 1. The CDR3 is CASSLAGQDYGYTF. The CDR3 DNA is TGTGCCAGCAGCTTAGCCGGACAGGACTATGGCTACACCTTC.

This clone was observed a single time. The chain employs TRBV7-3 and TRBJ2-7; 11 bases map to TRBD1. Germline CDR1 and CDR2: SGHTA and FQGTGA. CDR3 length: 15 amino acids. J was trimmed by 3 bases and V by 5 bases; bases with no gene match: 6. CDR3 sequence: CASSIGQGAHYEQYF. CDR3 coding DNA: TGTGCCAGCAGCATCGGACAGGGGGCCCACTACGAGCAGTACTTC.

The chain joins TRBV4-1 to TRBJ1-3; possibly TRBD1 for D (5 bases). CDR1 MGHRA and CDR2 YSYEKL come from the germline V gene. Trimming shortened V by 3 bases and J by 1 base, and 16 bases separated the two germline ends. This CDR3 comprises 17 residues. CDR3 sequence reads: CASSQPGTSSSGNTIYF. In DNA form, the CDR3 reads TGCGCCAGCAGCCAGCCCGGGACGTCGTCTTCTGGAAACACCATATATTTT.

The rearrangement joins TRBV4-1 to TRBJ2-7, with 9 bases aligning to TRBD2. Unmatched junction bases numbered 13, after V lost 0 bases and J lost 4 bases. The CDR3 totals 18 residues. CDR1 is MGHRA and CDR2 is YSYEKL in the germline V gene. The CDR3 nucleotides read TGCGCCAGCAGCCAAGACGGCTCCAGCGGGAGGTCTCTATACGAGCAGTACTTC. The encoded protein is CASSQDGSSGRSLYEQYF.

The CDR3 is CATSRDTPPETQYF. In DNA, the CDR3 is TGTGCCACCAGCAGAGATACCCCCCCGGAGACCCAGTACTTC. This chain connects TRBV15 to TRBJ2-5; D uncertain. The CDR3 contains 14 residues. CDR1 is LNHNV and CDR2 is YYDKDF in the germline V gene (reference sequence). V lost 0 bases and J 5 bases, leaving 10 bases between the germline ends.

The chain is built from TRBV19 and TRBJ1-4; D unclear. The germline V gene encodes CDR1 LNHDA and CDR2 SQIVND (reference sequence). V was shortened by 1 base and J by 5 bases, with 5 bases between the two germline ends. CDR3 length: 13 residues. The CDR3 reads CASSIVANEKLFF. The CDR3 DNA sequence: TGTGCCAGTAGTATAGTAGCGAATGAAAAACTGTTTTTT. The entire variable domain, with the rest obtained from reference TRBV19 and TRBJ1-4, is as follows: DGGITQSPKYLFRKEGQNVTLSCEQNLNHDAMYWYRQDPGQGLRLIYYSQIVNDFQKGDIAEGYSVSREKKESFPLTVTSAQKNPTAFYLCASSIVANEKLFFGSGTQLSVL.

This rearrangement joins TRBV6-5 to TRBJ2-7, with a tentative D call TRBD1 (6 bases). CDR3 length equals 15 residues. Per germline, CDR1 MNHEY and CDR2 SVGAGI. V was clipped by 4 bases and J by 2 bases, with 15 bases between them. CDR3 region: CASSSKQGTAYEQYF. The CDR3 coding sequence is TGTGCCAGCAGTTCGAAACAGGGAACCGCCTACGAGCAGTACTTC.

The chain has TRBV29-1 and TRBJ2-3; D may be TRBD2 (6 bases). V lost 4 bases and J lost 1, with 15 bases in between. CDR3 size: 15 residues. Germline-derived CDR1 and CDR2 are SQVTM and ANQGSEA. The CDR3 DNA is TGCAGCGTTGGAGGGGTCGGGGGAGGCACAGATACGCAGTATTTT. Protein product: CSVGGVGGGTDTQYF.

This clone occurred a few times. The V and J genes are TRBV5-1 and TRBJ2-3; 7 bases line up with TRBD2. CDR1 SGHRS and CDR2 YFSETQ come from the germline V gene. The CDR3 extends over 16 amino acids. Germline trimming cut 5 bases from V and 3 bases from J; bases unmatched to any gene: 12. The CDR3 sequence: CASRDKVSGVTDTQYF. CDR3 DNA sequence: TGCGCCAGCAGGGACAAAGTGAGCGGGGTTACAGATACGCAGTATTTT.

The chain combines TRBV18 with TRBJ1-1; D remains unclear. Germline CDR1 reads KGHSH; CDR2 reads LQKENI. The V and J ends lost 0 bases and 5 bases respectively, with 10 bases between them. The CDR3 contains 14 residues. The CDR3 sequence is CASSPPIGDTEAFF. For the CDR3, the DNA is TGTGCCAGCTCACCACCAATCGGGGATACTGAAGCTTTCTTT.

This clone was observed a few times. The CDR3 region has the DNA TGTGCCAGTAGTAACACTGGGGTCCGGGGGAGCAATCAGCCCCAGCATTTT. Its protein product is CASSNTGVRGSNQPQHF. The chain recombines TRBV19 with TRBJ1-5; maybe TRBD1 (5 bases). The CDR3 extends over 17 amino acids. V was clipped by 4 bases and J by 1 base, with 17 bases between them. CDR1 LNHDA and CDR2 SQIVND come from the germline V gene (reference sequence).

The table lists this clone with a few counts. V and J are TRBV5-4 and TRBJ2-1; 11 nucleotides match TRBD1. This CDR3 comprises 16 residues. The J segment lost 6 bases and the V segment lost 4 bases, leaving 9 bases of the junction unmatched. Germline V lookup: CDR1 SGHNT, CDR2 YYREEE (reference sequence). CDR3 DNA sequence: TGTGCCAGCAGCGGATTCGGACAGGGGGCGGTCAATGAGCAGTTCTTC. Its protein is CASSGFGQGAVNEQFF.

The CDR3: CASSPGDSGNTIYF. The CDR3 DNA reads TGTGCCAGCTCACCAGGAGACTCTGGAAACACCATATATTTT. J is TRBJ1-3 and V is TRBV18; D gene uncertain. Germline V lookup: CDR1 KGHSH, CDR2 LQKENI. The CDR3 totals 14 residues. V was pared by 2 bases and J by 0 bases, with 5 bases between.

This chain uses TRBV7-6 with TRBJ1-1, with TRBD1 matching over 9 bases. The germline CDR1 and CDR2 sequences are SGHVS and FNYEAQ. CDR3 length: 17 amino acids. J lost 1 base, V lost 1 base, and 7 bases had no gene match. CDR3: CASSLGTGVRRNTEAFF. The CDR3 DNA reads as TGTGCCAGCAGCTTAGGGACAGGGGTTCGAAGGAACACTGAAGCTTTCTTT.

The chain is built from TRBV27 and TRBJ1-3, with D uncertain. Per the germline V gene, CDR1 is MNHEY and CDR2 is SMNVEV (reference sequence). V lost 6 bases, J lost 0 bases, and 9 bases lay in between. This CDR3 has 14 amino acids. CDR3 DNA sequence: TGTGCCAGCAGAAGATTAAGCTCTGGAAACACCATATATTTT. This codes for CASRRLSSGNTIYF.

CDR3 protein: CASSSTFYSSYNEQFF. CDR3 coding DNA: TGTGCCAGTAGTAGCACGTTTTATAGCTCCTACAATGAGCAGTTCTTC. The chain combines TRBV19 with TRBJ2-1; D gene uncertain. V was cut by 4 bases and J by 0 bases, with 13 bases left in between. The CDR3 runs 16 residues. The germline CDR1 and CDR2 sequences are LNHDA and SQIVND (reference sequence).